These 19 T cell receptor beta chains were all obtained from the same sample, sequenced in a study of cytomegalovirus exposure and HLA in healthy donors. Primers for the PCR totalled 60 Vbeta and 13 Jbeta. Method: immunoSEQ multiplex PCR; TCRdb's copy keeps in-frame clones and lacks some. This table has about 230,000 clones, approximately 78% appearing once. The sequencing input was PBMCs. These receptors were obtained from a boy aged 5-17 years in good health and CMV-seronegative.

The chain combines TRBV11-2 with TRBJ2-6, with 10 bases identical to TRBD1. Germline trimming cut 3 bases from V and 3 bases from J; bases unmatched to any gene: 5. CDR3 size: 17 residues. Germline V CDR1 and CDR2: SGHAT, FQNNGV. CDR3 protein: CASSLGGTGVGANVLTF. The CDR3, as DNA: TGTGCCAGCAGCTTGGGGGGGACAGGGGTTGGGGCCAACGTCCTGACTTTC.

The rearrangement joins TRBV5-6 to TRBJ2-7, with TRBD1 matching 7 bases. CDR3 length equals 17 residues. CDR1 SGHDT and CDR2 YYEEEE come from the germline V gene. After removal of 0 bases from V and 3 bases from J, the junction contained 12 bases not matched to a gene. The CDR3 DNA is TGTGCCAGCAGCTTGGTGGGTTCAGGGGGAGTAGACTACGAGCAGTACTTC. Protein sequence: CASSLVGSGGVDYEQYF.

V gene TRBV19 combines with J gene TRBJ1-6; TRBD1 aligns across 8 bases. CDR3 length equals 16 residues. Germline CDR1 reads LNHDA; CDR2 reads SQIVND (reference sequence). V trimming: 3 bases; J trimming: 7 bases; junction bases outside the gene matches: 8. CDR3 protein: CASSITPGQENSPLHF. The CDR3 DNA sequence: TGTGCCAGTAGTATTACCCCGGGACAGGAGAATTCACCCCTCCACTTT.

V is TRBV12-2 and J is TRBJ1-5; TRBD1, the D gene given by the table, was not confirmed from the DNA. TRBV12-2 is reported as a pseudogene. The CDR3 totals 16 residues. The chain's CDR3 is CASRLPRGGSNQPQHF. The CDR3 DNA is TGTGCAAGTCGCTTACCCAGGGGCGGCAGCAATCAGCCCCAGCATTTT.

The chain is built from TRBV5-1 and TRBJ1-2; no reliable D call. V was cut by 3 bases and J by 6 bases, with 15 bases left in between. Germline-derived CDR1 and CDR2 are SGHRS and YFSETQ. This CDR3 is built from 14 residues. This chain's CDR3 is CASSWPADSNGYTF. Here the CDR3 DNA reads TGCGCCAGCAGCTGGCCGGCGGACTCAAATGGCTACACCTTC.

This clone was observed a few times. J is TRBJ2-2 and V is TRBV5-4; possibly TRBD2 for D (6 bases). Between the trimmed V and J ends, which lost 0 bases and 4 bases, there was a span of 13 bases. Germline CDR1 and CDR2: SGHNT and YYREEE (reference sequence). The CDR3 is 16 amino acids. CDR3 loop: CASSLDPGRGTGELFF. The CDR3 DNA reads as TGTGCCAGCAGCTTGGATCCGGGGCGGGGCACCGGGGAGCTGTTTTTT.

The chain joins TRBV4-2 to TRBJ2-7, with 7 bases lining up with TRBD1. Germline CDR1 reads LGHNA; CDR2 reads YNFKEQ. J was trimmed by 3 bases and V by 2 bases; bases with no gene match: 1. The CDR3 sequence is 13 residues long. CDR3 sequence (DNA): TGTGCCAGCAGCCAAAGGACAGGCTACGAGCAGTACTTC. This sequence encodes CASSQRTGYEQYF.

V is TRBV4-1 and J is TRBJ1-1; D ambiguous. CDR3 length: 15 residues. The germline V gene encodes CDR1 MGHRA and CDR2 YSYEKL. V was trimmed by 0 bases and J by 0 bases, leaving 8 bases between them. CDR3 nucleotide sequence: TGCGCCAGCAGCCAAGAGCGGAATTTGAACACTGAAGCTTTCTTT. This codes for CASSQERNLNTEAFF.

The V call is TRBV19, the J call TRBJ1-1; 12 nucleotides agree with TRBD1. Germline V CDR1 and CDR2: LNHDA, SQIVND (reference sequence). The trim removed 3 bases at V and 3 bases at J, leaving 5 bases unmatched. The CDR3 has 16 amino acids. CDR3 coding DNA: TGTGCCAGTAGTATCCGGGACAGGGGGCGTTACACTGAAGCTTTCTTT. Protein: CASSIRDRGRYTEAFF.

This clone was recorded once. The gene calls are TRBV5-5 and TRBJ2-3, with a weak D call TRBD2 (5 bases). The germline V gene encodes CDR1 SGHKS and CDR2 YYEKEE (reference sequence). Trimming cost V 0 bases and J 2 bases, with 10 bases left between them. This CDR3 is 15 amino acids long. The CDR3 DNA sequence: TGTGCCAGCAGCTTGGGGGAGTTTCCCACAGATACGCAGTATTTT. Translating gives CASSLGEFPTDTQYF.

This clone was counted only a few times. This sequence joins TRBV7-3 and TRBJ1-1, with TRBD1 identical over 8 bases. This CDR3 is 14 amino acids long. The germline V gene encodes CDR1 SGHTA and CDR2 FQGTGA. V shed 4 bases and J 5 bases; nucleotides not matched to a gene: 6. CDR3 in DNA: TGTGCCAGCAGCTCGGGACAGGCTGAGACTGAAGCTTTCTTT. Encoded protein: CASSSGQAETEAFF.

The chain recombines TRBV19 with TRBJ2-6; TRBD2 agrees at 14 bases. Per the germline V gene, CDR1 is LNHDA and CDR2 is SQIVND (reference sequence). Losses at the gene ends were 3 bases for V and 2 bases for J; bases not matched to a gene: 0. The CDR3 has 17 amino acids. The chain's CDR3 is CASSMTSGGAGANVLTF. The DNA of the CDR3 is TGTGCCAGTAGTATGACTAGCGGGGGGGCTGGGGCCAACGTCCTGACTTTC.

The V gene is TRBV6-5, the J gene TRBJ2-7; D is perhaps TRBD1 (6 bases). CDR3 length equals 13 residues. The V gene lost 4 bases and the J gene lost 4 bases, with 11 bases spanning the gap. Germline CDR1 MNHEY, CDR2 SVGAGI. Here the CDR3 reads CASSSTTGYEQYF. CDR3 bases: TGTGCCAGCAGTTCGACAACAGGGTACGAGCAGTACTTC.

CDR3: CATRSNNSPLHF. DNA of the CDR3: TGTGCAACCAGAAGTAATAATTCACCCCTCCACTTT. The chain recombines TRBV6-5 with TRBJ1-6; D unresolved. Germline loops: CDR1 MNHEY, CDR2 SVGAGI. The CDR3 runs to 12 residues.

This clone has more than one count but fewer than ten. This rearrangement joins TRBV6-1 to TRBJ2-7, with 8 bases lining up with TRBD1. J was trimmed by 6 bases and V by 5 bases; bases with no gene match: 6. Germline V gives CDR1 MNHNS, CDR2 SASEGT. This CDR3 is 13 amino acids long. CDR3 protein: CASSQGASREQYF. The CDR3 region has the DNA TGTGCCAGCAGTCAGGGGGCGAGTCGCGAGCAGTACTTC.

This chain joins TRBV7-2 and TRBJ2-3; D is unresolved. Looked up from germline, CDR1 is SGHTA and CDR2 is FQGNSA. The germline V and J ends were trimmed by 0 bases and 7 bases, with 11 bases remaining between them. The CDR3 spans 14 residues. CDR3 in DNA: TGTGCCAGCAGCTTAGCGTACTCCTCATATACGCAGTATTTT. Its protein product is CASSLAYSSYTQYF.

The genes are TRBV10-1 and TRBJ1-1; D ambiguous. Germline CDR1 and CDR2: WNHNN and SYGVQD (reference sequence). V dropped 3 bases and J dropped 7 bases, with 9 bases sitting between them. This CDR3 spans 12 amino acids. In DNA form, the CDR3 reads TGCGCCAGCAGTGATACTAGTTTTGAAGCTTTCTTT. It yields the protein CASSDTSFEAFF.

The chain joins TRBV4-2 to TRBJ2-7; TRBD2 agrees at 8 bases. V shed 3 bases, J shed 5 bases, and the junction held 12 bases outside the gene matches. Germline CDR1 is LGHNA and CDR2 is YNFKEQ. The CDR3 loop spans 16 amino acids. The CDR3 here is CASSHVSGGAFNEQYF. The CDR3 DNA is TGTGCCAGCAGCCATGTATCCGGGGGGGCGTTCAACGAGCAGTACTTC.

This clone was recorded only once. This chain joins TRBV19 and TRBJ1-2; TRBD1 might be the D (5 bases). The CDR3 consists of 13 residues. V was pared by 3 bases and J by 4 bases, with 9 bases between. From germline, CDR1 is LNHDA and CDR2 SQIVND (reference sequence). This CDR3 reads CASSIGASYGYTF. CDR3 DNA: TGTGCCAGTAGTATTGGGGCCAGCTATGGCTACACCTTC.